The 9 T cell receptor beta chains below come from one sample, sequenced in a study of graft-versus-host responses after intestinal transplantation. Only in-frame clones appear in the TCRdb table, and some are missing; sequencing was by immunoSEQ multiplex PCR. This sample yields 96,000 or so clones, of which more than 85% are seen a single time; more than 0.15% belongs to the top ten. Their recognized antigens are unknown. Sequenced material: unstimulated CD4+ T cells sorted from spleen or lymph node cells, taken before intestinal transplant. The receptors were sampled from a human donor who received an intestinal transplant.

Here the CDR3 DNA reads TGTGCCAGCCGAACCGGGACAGGGAGCTTCGGGGATACGCAGTATTTT. This gives the protein CASRTGTGSFGDTQYF. The gene calls are TRBV5-4 and TRBJ2-3; 9 positions agree with TRBD1. J was trimmed by 6 bases and V by 7 bases; bases with no gene match: 15. This CDR3 spans 16 amino acids. The germline CDR1 and CDR2 sequences are SGHNT and YYREEE (reference sequence).

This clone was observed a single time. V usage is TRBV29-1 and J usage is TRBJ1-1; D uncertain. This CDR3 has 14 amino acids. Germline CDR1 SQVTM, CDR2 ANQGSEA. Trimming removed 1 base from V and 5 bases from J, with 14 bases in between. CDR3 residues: CSVEGTLPGTEAFF. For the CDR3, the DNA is TGCAGCGTTGAAGGGACTCTCCCCGGGACTGAAGCTTTCTTT.

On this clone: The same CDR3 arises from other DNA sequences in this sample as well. The CDR3 DNA sequence: TGTGCCAGCAGCTACAGGGTAGACACTGAAGCTTTCTTT. Translation gives CASSYRVDTEAFF. The chain carries TRBV6-1 and TRBJ1-1; maybe TRBD1 (6 bases). The CDR3 loop spans 13 amino acids. CDR1 is MNHNS, CDR2 SASEGT, per germline. Trimming pared 6 bases from V and 3 bases from J, leaving 11 bases between.

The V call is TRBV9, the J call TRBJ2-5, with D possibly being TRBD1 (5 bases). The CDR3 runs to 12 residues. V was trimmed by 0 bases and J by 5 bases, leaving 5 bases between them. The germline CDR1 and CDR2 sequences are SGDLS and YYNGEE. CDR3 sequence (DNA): TGTGCCAGCAGCGTAGACAGGGAGACCCAGTACTTC. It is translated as CASSVDRETQYF.

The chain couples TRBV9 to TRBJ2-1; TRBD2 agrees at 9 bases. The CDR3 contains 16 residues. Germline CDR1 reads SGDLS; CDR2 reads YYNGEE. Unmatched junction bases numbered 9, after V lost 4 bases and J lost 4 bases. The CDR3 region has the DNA TGTGCCAGCAGCCCCCGATCTAGCGGGGCGTACAATGAGCAGTTCTTC. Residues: CASSPRSSGAYNEQFF.

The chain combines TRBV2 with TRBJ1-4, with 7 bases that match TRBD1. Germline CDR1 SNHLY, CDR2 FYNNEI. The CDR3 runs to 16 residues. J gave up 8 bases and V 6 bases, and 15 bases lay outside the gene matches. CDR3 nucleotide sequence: TGTGCCAGCAGAGCTACCGTCCAGGGGGGAAGGGAAAAACTGTTTTTT. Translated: CASRATVQGGREKLFF.

The CDR3 DNA sequence: TGTGCCTGGAGTGCATACGGGGGGAAGAATGAGCAGTTCTTC. Its protein is CAWSAYGGKNEQFF. This rearrangement joins TRBV30 to TRBJ2-1; 7 bases agree with TRBD2. The CDR3 runs to 14 residues. Unmatched junction bases numbered 7, after V lost 1 base and J lost 7 bases. Germline CDR1 and CDR2: GTSNPN and SVGIG (reference sequence).

Here the CDR3 DNA reads TGTGCCAGCAGTCGGGGGGCTAGGGGGGAGACCCAGTACTTC. It encodes CASSRGARGETQYF. The J gene is TRBJ2-5, the V gene TRBV27, with a weak D call TRBD2 (7 bases). The CDR3 has 14 amino acids. Trimming took off 5 bases at V and 5 bases at J, with 15 bases between the two ends. Per germline, CDR1 MNHEY and CDR2 SMNVEV (reference sequence).

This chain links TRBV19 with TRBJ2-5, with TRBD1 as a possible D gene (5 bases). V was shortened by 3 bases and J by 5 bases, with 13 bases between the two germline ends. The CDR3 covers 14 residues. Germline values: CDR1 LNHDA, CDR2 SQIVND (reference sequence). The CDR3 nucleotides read TGTGCCAGTAGTATCGACAGTCGATGGGAGACCCAGTACTTC. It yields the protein CASSIDSRWETQYF.